This T cell receptor beta chain was captured by sequencing in a study of T cells in Graves' hyperthyroidism and ophthalmopathy. Fresh peripheral blood, 9.5 to 10 ml of it, supplied the PBMCs. This clonotype turned up a few times. Trimming shortened V by 4 bases and J by 0 bases, and 13 bases separated the two germline ends. This CDR3 comprises 15 residues. CDR1 and CDR2 from the germline V gene are MGHRA and YSYEKL. TCR beta CDR3 sequences were amplified from RNA transcripts. The HTBI primer set drove a first-round RT-PCR of the TCR CDR3. TCRdb re-called the multiplex PCR reads with MiXCR, one entry per CDR3 protein. The data show fewer than 600,000 distinct CDR3 sequences, 14% seen once.

Source material: blood. The chain carries TRBV4-1 and TRBJ2-7, with a possible D match to TRBD2 (6 bases). The sequence came from a woman between 40 and 55 years old with Graves' hyperthyroidism. The CDR3 nucleotides read TGCGCCAGCAGCCCCTCACGGGGGAGCTCCTACGAGCAGTACTTC. Translating it yields CASSPSRGSSYEQYF.